This record covers a single TCR beta chain. Its matching antigen is unknown. Each CDR3 protein gets one entry after TCRdb re-called the reads with MiXCR. The data contain 450,000 to 600,000 distinct CDR3 sequences, around 11% of them singletons. This CDR3 has 14 residues. V dropped 7 bases and J dropped 2; count of bases not matched to a gene: 4. The germline V gene encodes CDR1 SNHLY and CDR2 FYNNEI. The data are from a study of T cell repertoires in cytomegalovirus infection. Study details: Based on public TCR beta signatures, there were indications of CMV infection and of a matching HLA type. Study-wide points: Accumulated public TCR beta family frequency recognized individuals carrying CMV together with the relevant HLA. The ex vivo response was dominated by HLA-C-restricted CMV-specific TCR beta clonotypes.

Material: PBMCs. The sequence was obtained from a human donor in good health (CMV status not recorded). Some clones in this sample may be carry-over from other donors' samples. The chain has TRBV2 and TRBJ1-5, with 8 bases lining up with TRBD1. In DNA, the CDR3 is TGTGCCAGCACCGGACAGGGCCGCAATCAGCCCCAGCATTTT. As protein: CASTGQGRNQPQHF.